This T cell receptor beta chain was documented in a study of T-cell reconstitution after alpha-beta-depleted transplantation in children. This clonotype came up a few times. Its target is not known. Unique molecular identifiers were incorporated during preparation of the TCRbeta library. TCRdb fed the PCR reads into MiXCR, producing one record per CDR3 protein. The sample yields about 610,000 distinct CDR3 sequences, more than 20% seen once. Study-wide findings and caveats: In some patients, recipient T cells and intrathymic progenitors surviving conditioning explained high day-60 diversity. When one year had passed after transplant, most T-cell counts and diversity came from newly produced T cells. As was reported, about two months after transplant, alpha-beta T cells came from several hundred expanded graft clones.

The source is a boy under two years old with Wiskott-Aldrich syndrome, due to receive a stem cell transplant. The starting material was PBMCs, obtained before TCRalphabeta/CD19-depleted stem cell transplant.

The DNA for the CDR3 is TGTGCCAGCAGCCCTCAGTGGAGGAATAGGGCCAACGTCCTGACTTTC. This codes for CASSPQWRNRANVLTF. This chain connects TRBV12-3 or TRBV12-4 to TRBJ2-6; D may be TRBD2 (5 bases). Trimming removed 6 bases at V and 5 bases at J, with 17 bases between. The CDR3 has 16 residues.